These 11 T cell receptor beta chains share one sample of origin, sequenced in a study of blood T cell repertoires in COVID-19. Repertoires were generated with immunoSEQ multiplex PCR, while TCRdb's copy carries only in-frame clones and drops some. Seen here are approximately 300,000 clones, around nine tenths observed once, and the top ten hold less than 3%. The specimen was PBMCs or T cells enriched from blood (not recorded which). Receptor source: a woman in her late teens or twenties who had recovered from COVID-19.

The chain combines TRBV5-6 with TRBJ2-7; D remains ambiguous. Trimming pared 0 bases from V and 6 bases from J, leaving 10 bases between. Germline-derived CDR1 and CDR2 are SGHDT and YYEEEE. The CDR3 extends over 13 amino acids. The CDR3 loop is CASSLGSRSEQYF. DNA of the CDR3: TGTGCCAGCAGCTTGGGTAGTAGGAGCGAGCAGTACTTC.

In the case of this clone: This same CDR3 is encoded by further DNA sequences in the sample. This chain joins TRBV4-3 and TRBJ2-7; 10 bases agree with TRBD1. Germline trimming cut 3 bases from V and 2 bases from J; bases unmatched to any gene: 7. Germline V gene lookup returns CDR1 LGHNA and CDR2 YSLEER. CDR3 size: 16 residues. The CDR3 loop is CASSQSGTGETYEQYF. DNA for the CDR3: TGCGCCAGCAGCCAGTCCGGGACAGGGGAAACCTACGAGCAGTACTTC.

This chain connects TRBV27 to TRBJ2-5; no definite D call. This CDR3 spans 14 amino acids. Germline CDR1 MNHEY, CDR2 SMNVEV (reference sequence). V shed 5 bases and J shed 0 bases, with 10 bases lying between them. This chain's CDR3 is CASSENRDQETQYF. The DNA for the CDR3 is TGTGCCAGCAGTGAAAACCGGGACCAAGAGACCCAGTACTTC.

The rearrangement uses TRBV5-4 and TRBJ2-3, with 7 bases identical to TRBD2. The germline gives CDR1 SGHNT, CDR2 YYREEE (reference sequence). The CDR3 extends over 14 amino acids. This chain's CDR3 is CAGKAGTYTDTQYF. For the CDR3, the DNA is TGTGCTGGGAAAGCGGGGACCTACACAGATACGCAGTATTTT.

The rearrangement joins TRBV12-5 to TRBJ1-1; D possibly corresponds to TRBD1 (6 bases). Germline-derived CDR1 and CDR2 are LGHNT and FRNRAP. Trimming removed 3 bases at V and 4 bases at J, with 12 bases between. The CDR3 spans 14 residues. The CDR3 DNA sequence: TGTGCTAGTGGTTTAACTCAGGGGATCACTGAAGCTTTCTTT. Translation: CASGLTQGITEAFF.

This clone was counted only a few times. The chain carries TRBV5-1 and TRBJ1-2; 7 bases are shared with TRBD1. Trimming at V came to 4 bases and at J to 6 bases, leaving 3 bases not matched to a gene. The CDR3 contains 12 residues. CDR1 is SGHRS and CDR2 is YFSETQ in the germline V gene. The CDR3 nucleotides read TGCGCCAGCAGCATCCAGGGGGATGGCTACACCTTC. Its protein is CASSIQGDGYTF. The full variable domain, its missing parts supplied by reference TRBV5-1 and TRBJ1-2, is KAGVTQTPRYLIKTRGQQVTLSCSPISGHRSVSWYQQTPGQGLQFLFEYFSETQRNKGNFPGRFSGRQFSNSRSEMNVSTLELGDSALYLCASSIQGDGYTFGSGTRLTVV.

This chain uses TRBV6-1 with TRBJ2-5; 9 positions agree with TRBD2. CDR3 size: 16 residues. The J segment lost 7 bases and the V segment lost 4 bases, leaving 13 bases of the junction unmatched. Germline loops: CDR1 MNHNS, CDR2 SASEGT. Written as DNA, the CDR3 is TGTGCCAGCAGTGTGAGCGGGAGGTCCGCCTTTTCGACCCAGTACTTC. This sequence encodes CASSVSGRSAFSTQYF.

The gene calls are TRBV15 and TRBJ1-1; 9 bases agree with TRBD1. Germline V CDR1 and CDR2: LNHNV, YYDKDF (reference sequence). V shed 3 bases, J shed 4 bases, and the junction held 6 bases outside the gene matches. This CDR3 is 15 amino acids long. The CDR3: CATSSLDRGSTEAFF. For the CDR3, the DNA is TGTGCCACCAGCAGTCTGGACAGGGGCAGCACTGAAGCTTTCTTT.

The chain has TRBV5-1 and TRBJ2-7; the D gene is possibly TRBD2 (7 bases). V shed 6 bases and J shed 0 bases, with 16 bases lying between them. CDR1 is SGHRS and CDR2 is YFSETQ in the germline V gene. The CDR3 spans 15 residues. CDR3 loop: CASTEGGTPSYEQYF. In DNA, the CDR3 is TGCGCCAGCACTGAGGGAGGGACACCCTCCTACGAGCAGTACTTC.

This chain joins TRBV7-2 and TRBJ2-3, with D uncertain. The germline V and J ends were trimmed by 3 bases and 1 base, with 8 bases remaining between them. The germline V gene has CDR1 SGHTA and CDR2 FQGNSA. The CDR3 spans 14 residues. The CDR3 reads CASSLGRGTDTQYF. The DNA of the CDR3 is TGTGCCAGCAGCTTGGGTCGGGGCACAGATACGCAGTATTTT.

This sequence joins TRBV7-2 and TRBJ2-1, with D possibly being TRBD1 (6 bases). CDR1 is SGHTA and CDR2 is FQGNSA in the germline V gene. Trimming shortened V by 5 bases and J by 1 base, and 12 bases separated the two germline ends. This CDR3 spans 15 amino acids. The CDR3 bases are TGTGCCAGCAGCCCGCAGGGGAGTTCCTACAATGAGCAGTTCTTC. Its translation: CASSPQGSSYNEQFF.